These T cell receptor beta chains were read from a single sample in a study of blood T cell repertoires in COVID-19. Data came from immunoSEQ multiplex PCR; TCRdb stores just in-frame clones and leaves some out. This table has around 60,000 clones, around 74% appearing once. Source material: peripheral blood. These TCRs come from a woman over 75 with acute or convalescent COVID-19. The CDR3 runs from the conserved cysteine through the conserved F or W. D genes are given only for firm matches. Size is stated for part of the rows, as once, few or many counts, or as a class when the clone is expanded.

size	D	V	J	DNA	CDR3
.	.	TRBV4-3	TRBJ2-3	TGCGCCAGCAGCCAAGATTACAGGGCTTACACAGATACGCAGTATTTT	CASSQDYRAYTDTQYF
.	TRBD2	TRBV5-1	TRBJ2-1	TGCGCCAGCAGCTTGGTTAGCGGGAGTGTCAATGAGCAGTTCTTC	CASSLVSGSVNEQFF
.	TRBD2	TRBV5-1	TRBJ2-3	TGCGCCAGCAGCTTGGCGGCTAGCGGGAGAACAGATACGCAGTATTTT	CASSLAASGRTDTQYF
.	TRBD2	TRBV20-1	TRBJ2-2	TGCAGTGCTAGTCCTAGCGGCACCGGGGAGCTGTTTTTT	CSASPSGTGELFF
.	TRBD1	TRBV6-2/TRBV6-3	TRBJ1-2	TGTGCCAGCAGTTACCAGGACAGGGCGGATGGCTACACCTTC	CASSYQDRADGYTF
.	TRBD1	TRBV6-5	TRBJ2-7	TGTGCCGGCAGTTCACAGGGGGCCCCCAGTCCGTGGCAGTACTTC	CAGSSQGAPSPWQYF
many	TRBD2	TRBV6-2/TRBV6-3	TRBJ2-7	TGTGCCAGCAGTCTCGGACTAGCTACCTACGAGCAGTACTTC	CASSLGLATYEQYF
.	TRBD2	TRBV6-6	TRBJ2-1	TGTGCCAGCAGTCCGCGACTAGCGGGAGTGGGTAGCAGCTCCTACAATGAGCAGTTCTTC	CASSPRLAGVGSSSYNEQFF
.	TRBD1	TRBV30	TRBJ2-2	TGTGCCTGGAGTGGCCACGACGACAGGGGGACGAACACCGGGGAGCTGTTTTTT	CAWSGHDDRGTNTGELFF
medium-sized	.	TRBV20-1	TRBJ2-3	TGCAGTGCGCCGACCGGGGGTACGCAGTATTTT	CSAPTGGTQYF
.	TRBD2	TRBV29-1	TRBJ2-5	TGCAGCGCCAGGACTAGCGGGAGTCAGACCCAGTACTTC	CSARTSGSQTQYF
.	TRBD2	TRBV14	TRBJ2-1	TGTGCCAGCAGCCAAACTAGCGGGACCCCGTTCTTC	CASSQTSGTPFF
.	.	TRBV7-9	TRBJ2-7	TGTGCCAGCAGCCATAGCGGACGGTACTACGAGCAGTACTTC	CASSHSGRYYEQYF
.	TRBD2	TRBV28	TRBJ2-7	TGTGCCAGCAGCCAAGCCCGGGCCGGGGGGGTGTTC	CASSQARAGGVF
.	TRBD2	TRBV14	TRBJ2-7	TGTGCCAGCAGCCAACTCTGGACTAGCGGGAACGAGCAGTACTTC	CASSQLWTSGNEQYF
once	TRBD1	TRBV6-4	TRBJ1-1	TGTGCCAGCAGTGACTCGAACAGGGGGACTGAAGCTTTCTTT	CASSDSNRGTEAFF
.	TRBD2	TRBV6-4	TRBJ2-1	TGTGCCAGCAGTGTTGCGGGAGGGCTGGGTGAGCAGTTCTTC	CASSVAGGLGEQFF
.	.	TRBV5-6	TRBJ2-7	TGTGCCAGCAGCTTTGGGCAGAGACCCTACGAGCAGTACTTC	CASSFGQRPYEQYF
.	TRBD1	TRBV27	TRBJ1-1	TGTGCCAGCAAAAAACAGGGGGTGAACACTGAAGCTTTCTTT	CASKKQGVNTEAFF
once	TRBD2	TRBV11-3	TRBJ2-1	TGTGCCAGCAGCGAACTTAGCGGGAGCTCCTACAATGAGCAGTTCTTC	CASSELSGSSYNEQFF
.	TRBD2	TRBV15	TRBJ2-4	TGTGCCACCAGCAGAGTCGCTAGCGGGAGGGCCGCCAAAAACATTCAGTACTTC	CATSRVASGRAAKNIQYF
.	.	TRBV28	TRBJ1-2	TGTGCCAGCAGTTCACAGGGACATGGCTACACCTTC	CASSSQGHGYTF
.	.	TRBV11-2	TRBJ2-1	TGTGCCAGCAGCTTAGCGGGACTCAACAATGAGCAGTTCTTC	CASSLAGLNNEQFF
.	.	TRBV11-3	TRBJ2-7	TGTGCCAGCAGCTTCTCCGGAGAGATTGGGTACGAGCAGTACTTC	CASSFSGEIGYEQYF
few	.	TRBV19	TRBJ1-1	TGTGCCAGTAGTAAAGACGGGAAAACTGAAGCTTTCTTT	CASSKDGKTEAFF
.	TRBD2	TRBV14	TRBJ2-7	TGTGCCAGCAGCCAGGATATAGCGGGAGGCTCCTACGAGCAGTACTTC	CASSQDIAGGSYEQYF
.	.	TRBV29-1	TRBJ1-2	TGCAGCGTGGACCCGGGTCGGGGGGCGCGGGGCTACACCTTC	CSVDPGRGARGYTF
.	TRBD1	TRBV11-3	TRBJ1-1	TGTGCCAGCAGCCGGGACAGATTGGCTGAAGCTTTCTTT	CASSRDRLAEAFF
.	.	TRBV30	TRBJ1-2	TGTGCCTGGAGTGTACGAGGAGGATATGGCTACACCTTC	CAWSVRGGYGYTF
.	.	TRBV7-2	TRBJ2-2	TGTGCCAGCAGCAATAAGAACACCGGGGAGCTGTTTTTT	CASSNKNTGELFF
once	.	TRBV15	TRBJ1-4	TGTGCCACCAGCCCTCAGGACAGTCGGGAAAAACTGTTTTTT	CATSPQDSREKLFF
few	.	TRBV5-5	TRBJ2-7	TGTGCCAGCAGCCGGGGTCTTGCGGGAATGTCGTACGAGCAGTACTTC	CASSRGLAGMSYEQYF
few	TRBD1	TRBV19	TRBJ1-5	TGTGCCAGTAGCGGGACAGGGAATCAGCCCCAGCATTTT	CASSGTGNQPQHF
.	.	TRBV14	TRBJ1-2	TGTGCCAGCAGCCAAGAATGGGAGGTTGGCTACACCTTC	CASSQEWEVGYTF
.	.	TRBV11-2	TRBJ2-1	TGTGCCAGCGCGGTCTCATTCCTCTCCTACAATGAGCAGTTCTTC	CASAVSFLSYNEQFF
once	TRBD2	TRBV10-3	TRBJ2-5	TGTGCCATCGGAGAGCGGGAATGGGAGACCCAGTACTTC	CAIGEREWETQYF
few	.	TRBV7-9	TRBJ2-7	TGTGCCAGCTCCCGACCCGCAGACACCCCCTACGAGCAGTACTTC	CASSRPADTPYEQYF
.	TRBD2	TRBV15	TRBJ2-1	TGTGCCACCAGCAGACCGGGACTAGCGGGAGTCAGCTCCTACAATGAGCAGTTCTTC	CATSRPGLAGVSSYNEQFF
.	.	TRBV28	TRBJ2-2	TGTGCCAGCAGACCCACAAGGAACACCGGGGAGCTGTTTTTT	CASRPTRNTGELFF
few	.	TRBV5-4	TRBJ2-7	TGTGCCAGCAGCCCCGGGACGGGGGTCGTGTGGGAGCAGTACTTC	CASSPGTGVVWEQYF
.	.	TRBV24-1	TRBJ2-5	TGTGCCACCAGTGATAGCGGTCAAGAGACCCAGTACTTC	CATSDSGQETQYF
.	.	TRBV20-1	TRBJ2-7	TGCAGTGCTAGGGCAACCTACGAGCAGTACTTC	CSARATYEQYF
.	.	TRBV27	TRBJ2-3	TGTGCCAGCAGTTTTTGGGAGGCAGATACGCAGTATTTT	CASSFWEADTQYF
once	.	TRBV6-2/TRBV6-3	TRBJ1-5	TGTGCCAGCAGTCAAAGCAACGTGGATCAGCCCCAGCATTTT	CASSQSNVDQPQHF
.	TRBD2	TRBV28	TRBJ2-1	TGTGCCAGCAGTTTAACGGGAGGAGGGGTTGGGCACAATGAGCAGTTCTTC	CASSLTGGGVGHNEQFF
.	.	TRBV11-2	TRBJ1-2	TGTGCCAGCAGCTTAGGGCGGACCGGGCTACGGGGCTTC	CASSLGRTGLRGF
.	TRBD2	TRBV27	TRBJ2-7	TGTGCCAGCATGCCCCCGGGGGGTGGGGACGAGCAGTACTTC	CASMPPGGGDEQYF
.	TRBD2	TRBV5-1	TRBJ2-7	TGCGCCAGCAGCAAATCGCTAGCGGGAAGCGAGCAGTACTTC	CASSKSLAGSEQYF
.	TRBD2	TRBV6-5	TRBJ2-7	TGTGCCAGCAGGGAGACTAGCGGGTTCTACGAGCAGTACTTC	CASRETSGFYEQYF
.	.	TRBV7-8	TRBJ2-5	TGTGCCAGCAGCGGCCGGGCCCGCGGGGAGACCCAGTACTTC	CASSGRARGETQYF
.	TRBD1	TRBV27	TRBJ2-3	TGTGCCAGCAGTTTATGGCAGGGGGCCGAAGATACGCAGTATTTT	CASSLWQGAEDTQYF